The clone carrying this TCR beta chain appeared many times. The sample comes from a study of CD8+CD57+ T cells in acquired aplastic anemia. Genomic DNA, the template, was used for profiling of the TCR beta VDJ and CDR3. One entry per CDR3 protein results from TCRdb running MiXCR on the reads. The sample has roughly 240,000 distinct CDR3 sequences, approximately 45% seen once. Patients selected for sequencing had displayed CD8+CD57+ cell expansion by flow cytometry. Severe acquired aplastic anemia was the diagnosis recorded for all patients. V was clipped by 0 bases and J by 8 bases, with 13 bases between them. The CDR3 runs 14 residues. Germline CDR1 is DFQATT and CDR2 is SNEGSKA (reference sequence).

Sequenced material: sorted CD4+, CD8+, or CD8+CD57+ T cells (not recorded which) from PBMCs. This clonotype was obtained from a human donor with aplastic anemia. The gene calls are TRBV20-1 and TRBJ1-4; TRBD1 is a possible D gene (6 bases). This CDR3 is CSARDLDRSEKLFF. The CDR3, as DNA: TGCAGTGCTAGAGATTTGGACAGATCGGAAAAACTGTTTTTT.